The 18 T cell receptor beta chains given below trace back to one sample, sequenced in a study of early T cells in non-severe SARS-CoV-2 infection. From the 5' RACE reads, TCRdb called clonotypes with MiXCR, one entry per CDR3 protein. The table has tens of thousands of distinct CDR3 sequences, roughly 10% seen once. The specimen sequenced was whole blood. The receptors originated from an adult who was a healthcare worker with PCR-confirmed SARS-CoV-2 infection or an uninfected control (not recorded which).

There are a few counts of this clonotype. This chain uses TRBV19 with TRBJ1-4; 7 bases align to TRBD1. V was pared by 3 bases and J by 5 bases, with 3 bases of the junction left unmatched. The CDR3 consists of 14 residues. Germline CDR1 LNHDA, CDR2 SQIVND (reference sequence). The CDR3 reads CASSIDRVNEKLFF. The CDR3 coding sequence is TGTGCCAGTAGTATCGACAGGGTGAATGAAAAACTGTTTTTT.

This clonotype was found many times. The rearrangement uses TRBV29-1 and TRBJ2-1; 8 positions agree with TRBD2. Germline loops: CDR1 SQVTM, CDR2 ANQGSEA. This CDR3 contains 15 residues. The V and J ends lost 6 bases and 0 bases, in that order; junction bases with no gene match: 7. The CDR3 DNA sequence: TGCAGCGTCGCCGGGACTAGGAGCTCCTACAATGAGCAGTTCTTC. As protein: CSVAGTRSSYNEQFF.

This clonotype was counted at least ten times. This chain links TRBV29-1 with TRBJ1-2; D not resolved. This CDR3 is 10 amino acids long. V lost 4 bases, J lost 6 bases, and 6 bases lay in between. CDR1 is SQVTM, CDR2 ANQGSEA, per germline. The CDR3 bases are TGCAGCGTTGCGGAGGATGGCTACACCTTC. It encodes CSVAEDGYTF. Complete variable domain (other parts from reference TRBV29-1 and TRBJ1-2): SAVISQKPSRDICQRGTSLTIQCQVDSQVTMMFWYRQQPGQSLTLIATANQGSEATYESGFVIDKFPISRPNLTFSTLTVSNMSPEDSSIYLCSVAEDGYTFGSGTRLTVV.

Many counts were recorded for this clonotype. The rearrangement joins TRBV7-9 to TRBJ1-2; D gene unclear. Trimming cost V 5 bases and J 0 bases, with 7 bases left between them. There are 13 residues in the CDR3. Germline assignment: CDR1 SEHNR and CDR2 FQNEAQ (reference sequence). CDR3 coding DNA: TGTGCCAGCAGCCCCTCCTCTAACTATGGCTACACCTTC. Protein product: CASSPSSNYGYTF.

This chain links TRBV4-3 with TRBJ2-7; D is undetermined. Germline loops: CDR1 LGHNA, CDR2 YSLEER. Between the trimmed V and J ends, which lost 1 base and 6 bases, there was a span of 10 bases. There are 13 residues in the CDR3. In DNA form, the CDR3 reads TGCGCCAGCAGCCAAGGCTATAACCGCGAGCAGTACTTC. Translation gives CASSQGYNREQYF.

A remark on this clonotype: This sequence may be a read error, since a much larger clone differs from it by one base. The gene calls are TRBV24-1 and TRBJ2-1; 11 bases are a match to TRBD2. This CDR3 comprises 18 residues. Per germline, CDR1 KGHDR and CDR2 SFDVKD. DNA for the CDR3: TGTGCCACCAGTGATACTAGAGGGACTAGCGGCCTATACAATGTGCAGTTCTTC. It codes for CATSDTRGTSGLYNVQFF.

This rearrangement joins TRBV3-1 to TRBJ1-2; the D is unclear. CDR1 LGHDT and CDR2 YNNKEL come from the germline V gene (reference sequence). The CDR3 length is 13 residues. V was cut by 3 bases and J by 3 bases, with 8 bases left in between. Written as DNA, the CDR3 is TGTGCCAGCAGCCAGCGGACGGACTATGGCTACACCTTC. This codes for CASSQRTDYGYTF.

The V call is TRBV29-1, the J call TRBJ1-1; D not resolved. CDR1 and CDR2 (germline): SQVTM, ANQGSEA. V lost 4 bases and J lost 5, with 8 bases in between. This CDR3 comprises 11 residues. This chain's CDR3 is CSVGSGTEAFF. The DNA for the CDR3 is TGCAGCGTTGGTAGTGGGACTGAAGCTTTCTTT.

J is TRBJ2-3 and V is TRBV29-1, with TRBD2 matching over 8 bases. This CDR3 comprises 17 residues. Unmatched junction bases numbered 15, after V lost 3 bases and J lost 4 bases. Germline values: CDR1 SQVTM, CDR2 ANQGSEA. The CDR3: CSVDTLAGLAVSDTQYF. CDR3 coding DNA: TGCAGCGTTGACACCCTAGCGGGTCTGGCCGTGTCAGATACGCAGTATTTT.

This clonotype was counted at least ten times. The chain recombines TRBV5-1 with TRBJ2-3; D is possibly TRBD1 or TRBD2 (5 bases each). This CDR3 spans 15 amino acids. CDR1 SGHRS and CDR2 YFSETQ come from the germline V gene. Trimming removed 5 bases at V and 0 bases at J, with 13 bases between. The CDR3 spells CASSSTGGSTDTQYF. The CDR3 DNA reads as TGCGCCAGCAGTTCCACAGGAGGTAGCACAGATACGCAGTATTTT.

A remark on this clonotype: A much larger clonotype is one base distant, so this may be a read error. V is TRBV19 and J is TRBJ1-1; 7 bases fit TRBD1. Per the germline V gene, CDR1 is LNHDA and CDR2 is SQIVND (reference sequence). V shed 5 bases and J 7 bases; nucleotides not matched to a gene: 19. The CDR3 consists of 17 residues. The CDR3 protein is CASSPFPIQGRGNEAFF. Here the CDR3 DNA reads TGTGCCAGTAGTCCTTTCCCAATACAGGGGAGAGGGAATGAAGCTTTCTTT.

This clonotype appeared a few times. The rearrangement uses TRBV6-2 or TRBV6-3 and TRBJ2-7, with 8 bases identical to TRBD2. Germline V lookup: CDR1 MNHEY, CDR2 SVGEGT. V lost 6 bases to trimming and J lost 2 bases; unmatched junction nucleotides: 9. This CDR3 is 15 amino acids long. The CDR3 sequence: CASRPGIAGTYEQYF. The CDR3 coding sequence is TGTGCCAGCAGGCCCGGAATAGCGGGAACCTACGAGCAGTACTTC.

This clonotype was detected ten times or more. The rearrangement uses TRBV7-9 and TRBJ2-7, with D tentatively TRBD1 (6 bases). V lost 4 bases and J 6 bases, leaving 22 bases between the germline ends. Germline V gene data show CDR1 as SEHNR and CDR2 as FQNEAQ (reference sequence). The CDR3 is 16 amino acids. DNA for the CDR3: TGTGCCAGCAGCTCCGGGGCCGGGACACGGCCCGGCGAGCAGTACTTC. Encoded protein: CASSSGAGTRPGEQYF.

Many counts were recorded for this clonotype. The CDR3 here is CASSPGGQVPMNTEAFF. DNA of the CDR3: TGTGCCAGCAGTCCGGGGGGGCAGGTCCCAATGAACACTGAAGCTTTCTTT. The V and J genes are TRBV6-9 and TRBJ1-1; perhaps TRBD1 as D (6 bases). This CDR3 is built from 17 residues. The V end lost 5 bases, the J end lost 0 bases, and 19 bases lay between the germline ends. Germline V gene data show CDR1 as MNHGY and CDR2 as SVAAGI.

This clonotype was detected many times. CDR3 coding DNA: TGCGCCAGCAGCTTGGACAGTACGCAGTATTTT. It encodes CASSLDSTQYF. The chain links TRBV5-1 to TRBJ2-3; D is ambiguous. V lost 0 bases to trimming and J lost 8 bases, with 4 bases between them. Per germline, CDR1 SGHRS and CDR2 YFSETQ. CDR3 length: 11 residues.

This clonotype was seen many times. The J gene is TRBJ1-1, the V gene TRBV9; no clear D. The CDR3 consists of 14 residues. Trimming took off 0 bases at V and 1 base at J, with 7 bases between the two ends. Germline V gives CDR1 SGDLS, CDR2 YYNGEE. CDR3 sequence (DNA): TGTGCCAGCAGCGTAGCTATGAGGAACACTGAAGCTTTCTTT. It yields the protein CASSVAMRNTEAFF. Full variable domain (missing parts from reference TRBV9 and TRBJ1-1): DSGVTQTPKHLITATGQRVTLRCSPRSGDLSVYWYQQSLDQGLQFLIQYYNGEERAKGNILERFSAQQFPDLHSELNLSSLELGDSALYFCASSVAMRNTEAFFGQGTRLTVV.

This clonotype appeared many times. The chain is built from TRBV7-2 and TRBJ2-3, with TRBD2 identical over 12 bases. Germline V CDR1 and CDR2: SGHTA, FQGNSA. Trimming at V came to 4 bases and at J to 4 bases, leaving 9 bases not matched to a gene. This CDR3 region has 17 residues. CDR3 residues: CASSYQTSGGNADTQYF. The CDR3 DNA reads TGTGCCAGCAGCTATCAGACTAGCGGGGGAAACGCAGATACGCAGTATTTT.

This clonotype was seen many times. J is TRBJ2-2 and V is TRBV19; D remains ambiguous. CDR3 length equals 14 residues. V shed 7 bases and J shed 3 bases, with 12 bases lying between them. From germline, CDR1 is LNHDA and CDR2 SQIVND (reference sequence). The CDR3 here is CASKVLGDTGELFF. In DNA, the CDR3 is TGTGCCAGTAAAGTCTTAGGTGACACCGGGGAGCTGTTTTTT.